One TCR beta chain is described in this entry. Across 20 to 25 US areas, participants ranged in age from about 18 to 90 years. Cohorts were determined from participant-reported clinical history. Repertoires were generated with immunoSEQ multiplex PCR, while TCRdb's copy carries only in-frame clones and drops some. The data show around 280,000 clones, approximately 90% seen once. This specimen belongs to a study of blood T cell repertoires in COVID-19. J gave up 7 bases and V 5 bases, and 13 bases lay outside the gene matches. The CDR3 consists of 16 residues. Germline V CDR1 and CDR2: SGHTS, YDEGEE. The chain combines TRBV5-8 with TRBJ1-5; the match to TRBD1 covers 9 bases. Sequencing was carried out using PBMCs or T cells enriched from blood (not recorded which). This TCR came from a woman aged 40 to 50 who had recovered from COVID-19. CDR3 nucleotides: TGTGCCAGCAGGGGAACGGGGGGACAGGGTATACAGCCCCAGCATTTT. Protein sequence: CASRGTGGQGIQPQHF.